The 3 T cell receptor beta chains in this list originate from one sample, sequenced in a study of PD-1 blockade in classical Hodgkin lymphoma. The time point is: cycle 4 day 1 (C4D1), after less than seven weeks of nivolumab. Every one of the patients relapsed after autologous stem cell transplantation (brentuximab vedotin exposure was variable). TCRdb's copy holds only in-frame clones and misses some; the assay was immunoSEQ multiplex PCR. The table shows roughly 40,000 clones, with roughly 78% occurring only once. The sequencing used peripheral blood mononuclear cells (PBMCs), collected before the fourth cycle of nivolumab. The receptor set was obtained from a human donor with classical Hodgkin lymphoma.

This clone showed up just once. This rearrangement joins TRBV2 to TRBJ1-4; the D is unclear. CDR3 length: 14 residues. The V gene's germline CDR1 is SNHLY and CDR2 FYNNEI. The V end lost 1 base, the J end lost 7 bases, and 10 bases lay between the germline ends. CDR3 in DNA: TGTGCCAGCAGTGAAGAGGGAATCGGTGAAAAACTGTTTTTT. Translation gives CASSEEGIGEKLFF.

This clone is categorized as medium-sized (0.01 to 0.1%). The rearrangement uses TRBV4-1 and TRBJ2-1; TRBD1 might be the D (5 bases). CDR1 and CDR2 (germline): MGHRA, YSYEKL. The CDR3 is 16 residues long. Deletions cut 0 bases from V and 3 bases from J, with 12 bases between. Here the CDR3 DNA reads TGCGCCAGCAGCCAAGATCAGGGCACGTTCTACAATGAGCAGTTCTTC. It translates to CASSQDQGTFYNEQFF.

The chain employs TRBV19 and TRBJ2-5, with 11 bases matching TRBD2. This CDR3 is built from 15 residues. Trimming removed 3 bases from V and 4 bases from J; junction bases left unmatched: 4. CDR1 LNHDA and CDR2 SQIVND come from the germline V gene (reference sequence). This CDR3 reads CASSMIAGGSETQYF. In DNA form, the CDR3 reads TGTGCCAGTAGTATGATAGCGGGGGGGTCAGAGACCCAGTACTTC.